These 10 T cell receptor beta chains were all obtained from the same sample, sequenced in a study of blood T cell repertoires in COVID-19. Assay: immunoSEQ multiplex PCR; the TCRdb copy retains only in-frame clones and omits some. The data show 150,000 to 170,000 clones, about 90% seen once. Sequencing input: peripheral blood. These receptors came from a man between 50 and 59 years old with acute or convalescent COVID-19.

The chain combines TRBV5-6 with TRBJ2-1; 7 bases agree with TRBD1. This CDR3 is 15 amino acids long. Germline assignment: CDR1 SGHDT and CDR2 YYEEEE. The V and J ends lost 2 bases and 2 bases, in that order; junction bases with no gene match: 4. Here the CDR3 DNA reads TGTGCCAGCAGCTTACCGGGACAGCCCTACAATGAGCAGTTCTTC. The encoded protein is CASSLPGQPYNEQFF.

Here the CDR3 reads CASRRLAGGRNEQFF. DNA for the CDR3: TGTGCCAGCAGAAGACTAGCGGGAGGGCGCAATGAGCAGTTCTTC. The J gene is TRBJ2-1, the V gene TRBV5-4; 14 bases align to TRBD2. CDR3 length equals 15 residues. V was pared by 5 bases and J by 6 bases, with 4 bases of the junction left unmatched. Germline CDR1 is SGHNT and CDR2 is YYREEE (reference sequence).

This clone showed up just once. V usage is TRBV6-5 and J usage is TRBJ1-4, with D possibly being TRBD1 (6 bases). The germline CDR1 and CDR2 sequences are MNHEY and SVGAGI. This CDR3 is built from 15 residues. Trimming pared 6 bases from V and 8 bases from J, leaving 19 bases between. The DNA for the CDR3 is TGTGCCAGCAGGACGCACGGGACAAGTGAGGAAAAACTGTTTTTT. It codes for CASRTHGTSEEKLFF.

CDR3 sequence reads: CASRQGRWSNSPLHF. The CDR3 bases are TGTGCCAGCAGGCAGGGTAGATGGAGTAATTCACCCCTCCACTTT. The chain links TRBV28 to TRBJ1-6; a weak D match, TRBD1 (5 bases). The CDR3 totals 15 residues. The germline V gene encodes CDR1 MDHEN and CDR2 SYDVKM. Trimming cost V 6 bases and J 6 bases, with 15 bases left between them.

The chain combines TRBV12-3 or TRBV12-4 with TRBJ1-6; tentative D call: TRBD1 (6 bases). There are 12 residues in the CDR3. V was shortened by 7 bases and J by 9 bases, with 10 bases between the two germline ends. CDR3 sequence (DNA): TGTGCCAGCACACAGGGTTTTTCACCCCTCCACTTT. It yields the protein CASTQGFSPLHF.

The CDR3 here is CASSYLGQLSTGELFF. DNA for the CDR3: TGCGCCAGCAGCTACTTAGGACAGTTGAGCACCGGGGAGCTGTTTTTT. The J gene is TRBJ2-2, the V gene TRBV5-1; possible D gene TRBD1, 6 bases. Germline values: CDR1 SGHRS, CDR2 YFSETQ. CDR3 length: 16 residues. V was shortened by 3 bases and J by 4 bases, with 16 bases between the two germline ends.

This sequence joins TRBV10-3 and TRBJ2-5; tentatively, D is TRBD2 (5 bases). From germline, CDR1 is ENHRY and CDR2 SYGVKD. This CDR3 comprises 18 residues. V was shortened by 3 bases and J by 5 bases, with 25 bases between the two germline ends. The CDR3 reads CAISDSGSEPRSLETQYF. CDR3 in DNA: TGTGCCATCAGTGACTCGGGAAGCGAACCGAGGAGTTTGGAGACCCAGTACTTC.

The chain uses TRBV7-3 and TRBJ2-1; D uncertain. There are 17 residues in the CDR3. Germline V gene sequence: CDR1 SGHTA, CDR2 FQGTGA. V was pared by 4 bases and J by 4 bases, with 20 bases between. The DNA of the CDR3 is TGTGCCAGCAGCTATGGGCCAGTGCCTACCGAATACAATGAGCAGTTCTTC. This translates into CASSYGPVPTEYNEQFF.

This clone was detected only once. The identical CDR3 is also encoded by other nucleotide sequences in the sample. The chain combines TRBV27 with TRBJ2-2; 8 bases are shared with TRBD2. J lost 5 bases, V lost 3 bases, and 2 bases had no gene match. The CDR3 is 14 residues long. From germline, CDR1 is MNHEY and CDR2 SMNVEV (reference sequence). The CDR3 DNA reads TGTGCCAGCAGTTTCTCGGGAGGGACCGGGGAGCTGTTTTTT. This translates into CASSFSGGTGELFF.

This chain joins TRBV12-3 or TRBV12-4 and TRBJ1-4, with D unresolved. CDR3 size: 13 residues. The ends were cut back, 10 bases at V and 8 bases at J, with 17 bases in the middle. CDR3 nucleotide sequence: TGTGCCACCCTCCGGGGTCCGGAAGAAAAACTGTTTTTT. Amino acid sequence: CATLRGPEEKLFF.